These 23 T cell receptor beta chains came from one sample sequenced in a study of OX40 agonist ivuxolimab in advanced cancers. Repertoires were generated with immunoSEQ multiplex PCR, while TCRdb's copy carries only in-frame clones and drops some. The repertoire has about 36,000 clones, around 73% of them found once; the top ten carry around a fifth. Here the sequenced sample was CD4+ or CD8+ T cells sorted from blood, taken in a trial of the OX40 agonist ivuxolimab. The receptors shown here come from an adult with an advanced solid tumor such as melanoma, head and neck, liver or kidney cancer.

In this sample, this clone turned up a few times. The chain has TRBV9 and TRBJ2-1; 8 positions agree with TRBD2. Germline CDR1 reads SGDLS; CDR2 reads YYNGEE. V lost 3 bases, J lost 9 bases, and 5 bases stayed unmatched. The CDR3 length is 13 residues. This chain's CDR3 is CASSARSGGEQFF. The DNA of the CDR3 is TGTGCCAGCAGCGCCAGAAGCGGGGGTGAGCAGTTCTTC. Full variable domain (outside the CDR3, taken from reference TRBV9 and TRBJ2-1): DSGVTQTPKHLITATGQRVTLRCSPRSGDLSVYWYQQSLDQGLQFLIQYYNGEERAKGNILERFSAQQFPDLHSELNLSSLELGDSALYFCASSARSGGEQFFGPGTRLTVL.

This chain links TRBV27 with TRBJ2-7; 7 bases fit TRBD1. The CDR3 spans 16 residues. After removal of 3 bases from V and 0 bases from J, the junction contained 8 bases not matched to a gene. CDR1 and CDR2 from the germline V gene are MNHEY and SMNVEV (reference sequence). DNA for the CDR3: TGTGCCAGCAGTTTGTCCTGGGACAGACACTCCTACGAGCAGTACTTC. It translates to CASSLSWDRHSYEQYF.

This chain links TRBV7-9 with TRBJ2-1, with D possibly being TRBD1 (6 bases). CDR3 length: 12 residues. V was clipped by 4 bases and J by 9 bases, with 10 bases between them. Germline V gene data show CDR1 as SEHNR and CDR2 as FQNEAQ (reference sequence). The CDR3 region is CASSYVGGEQFF. CDR3 DNA sequence: TGTGCCAGCAGCTACGTAGGGGGTGAGCAGTTCTTC.

The chain joins TRBV28 to TRBJ2-1; 7 bases are shared with TRBD2. Trimming at V came to 3 bases and at J to 4 bases, leaving 0 bases not matched to a gene. This CDR3 region has 13 residues. Germline assignment: CDR1 MDHEN and CDR2 SYDVKM. The CDR3 region is CASSFGGYNEQFF. For the CDR3, the DNA is TGTGCCAGCAGTTTCGGGGGGTACAATGAGCAGTTCTTC.

The J gene is TRBJ1-4, the V gene TRBV9; the D is unclear. Germline V gene lookup returns CDR1 SGDLS and CDR2 YYNGEE. The CDR3 spans 14 residues. Trimming left V 0 bases short and J 7 bases short, with 10 bases between. CDR3 nucleotides: TGTGCCAGCAGCGTAGACCCGGGAGGTGAAAAACTGTTTTTT. It specifies CASSVDPGGEKLFF.

V and J are TRBV23-1 and TRBJ2-7, with TRBD1 matching 7 bases. TRBV23-1 is an ORF, with its function uncertain. The V gene end was trimmed by 11 bases and the J gene end by 6 bases; junction bases not matched to a gene: 13. The CDR3 runs to 13 residues. The CDR3 region has the DNA TGCGCCTTATTGGCAGGGGGTCGAGGCGAGCAGTACTTC. It encodes CALLAGGRGEQYF.

The genes are TRBV5-6 and TRBJ2-3; weak D call: TRBD1 (5 bases). The V gene lost 3 bases and the J gene lost 2 bases, with 13 bases spanning the gap. Germline lookup yields CDR1 SGHDT and CDR2 YYEEEE. The CDR3 is 15 residues long. CDR3 protein: CASSWDRQSTDTQYF. CDR3 DNA sequence: TGTGCCAGCAGCTGGGATCGACAGTCCACAGATACGCAGTATTTT.

The gene calls are TRBV7-9 and TRBJ1-4; 9 bases are a match to TRBD1. After removal of 5 bases from V and 4 bases from J, the junction contained 8 bases not matched to a gene. Per germline, CDR1 SEHNR and CDR2 FQNEAQ (reference sequence). The length of the CDR3 is 16 residues. CDR3 DNA sequence: TGTGCCAGCAGCCTAACAGGGGGCACTGTTAATGAAAAACTGTTTTTT. Translating gives CASSLTGGTVNEKLFF.

This clone was detected only a few times. A much larger clone sits a single nucleotide away, making a read error possible. The chain links TRBV7-6 to TRBJ2-1, with D hard to call. The germline CDR1 and CDR2 sequences are SGHVS and FNYEAQ. Trimming stripped 1 base from V and 7 bases from J, with 2 bases between. This CDR3 is 11 amino acids long. The CDR3 sequence is CASSLGNEQFF. In DNA, the CDR3 is TGTGCCAGCAGCTTAGGGAATGAGCAGTTCTTC.

The chain joins TRBV4-3 to TRBJ2-2; a possible D gene is TRBD1 (6 bases). Germline V gene lookup returns CDR1 LGHNA and CDR2 YSLEER. V dropped 4 bases and J dropped 5 bases, with 14 bases sitting between them. The CDR3 has 15 amino acids. CDR3 amino acids: CASSLTGFRTGELFF. CDR3 DNA: TGCGCCAGCAGCCTCACAGGGTTCAGGACCGGGGAGCTGTTTTTT.

V and J are TRBV29-1 and TRBJ2-1; D is possibly TRBD1 (6 bases). V lost 3 bases and J lost 3, with 15 bases in between. Germline V gene sequence: CDR1 SQVTM, CDR2 ANQGSEA. The length of the CDR3 is 15 residues. The DNA for the CDR3 is TGCAGCGTTGACGCATCCGGGACACGCTACAATGAGCAGTTCTTC. Its protein product is CSVDASGTRYNEQFF.

The CDR3 protein is CASSQCSYYGYTF. The CDR3 nucleotides read TGCGCCAGCAGTCAATGCAGCTACTATGGCTACACCTTC. The chain employs TRBV23-1 and TRBJ1-2; no reliable D call. Being an ORF, TRBV23-1 has a function that is uncertain. With 1 base removed from V and 3 bases from J, the gap between germline ends came to 6 bases. CDR3 length: 13 amino acids.

V is TRBV5-6 and J is TRBJ2-2, with D maybe TRBD1 (6 bases). Germline V gives CDR1 SGHDT, CDR2 YYEEEE. The CDR3 is 14 residues long. The V end was cut by 5 bases, the J end by 2 bases, with 10 bases between. The CDR3 DNA reads TGTGCCAGCAGTCCGGGACAAAACACCGGGGAGCTGTTTTTT. Translation: CASSPGQNTGELFF.

The chain is built from TRBV19 and TRBJ2-1; TRBD2 matches 11 bases. J gave up 8 bases and V 5 bases, and 11 bases lay outside the gene matches. The CDR3 is made up of 16 amino acids. The V gene's germline CDR1 is LNHDA and CDR2 SQIVND (reference sequence). In nucleotides, the CDR3 is TGTGCCAGTAGTTATTCTCTACTAGCGGGAGACCATGAGCAGTTCTTC. Translation: CASSYSLLAGDHEQFF.

The gene calls are TRBV4-3 and TRBJ2-1; D is unclear. The CDR3 is 15 amino acids. Germline V gene data show CDR1 as LGHNA and CDR2 as YSLEER. Trimming cost V 0 bases and J 4 bases, with 10 bases left between them. The CDR3 coding sequence is TGCGCCAGCAGCCAAGATCGTGGACCGTACAATGAGCAGTTCTTC. This gives the protein CASSQDRGPYNEQFF.

The chain recombines TRBV19 with TRBJ1-1; no definite D call. The length of the CDR3 is 13 residues. V was cut by 5 bases and J by 2 bases, with 9 bases left in between. Per the germline V gene, CDR1 is LNHDA and CDR2 is SQIVND (reference sequence). The CDR3 region is CASSFGPNTEAFF. The CDR3 nucleotides read TGTGCCAGTAGTTTCGGACCTAACACTGAAGCTTTCTTT.

This clone was picked up a small number of times. The chain carries TRBV28 and TRBJ2-3; a possible D gene is TRBD2 (6 bases). Trimming left V 7 bases short and J 4 bases short, with 21 bases between. The CDR3 is made up of 16 amino acids. The V gene's germline CDR1 is MDHEN and CDR2 SYDVKM. Here the CDR3 reads CASTPLRAGPPDTQYF. CDR3 coding DNA: TGTGCCAGCACTCCCTTAAGGGCGGGGCCGCCAGATACGCAGTATTTT.

The V call is TRBV4-2, the J call TRBJ2-7; D perhaps matches TRBD2 (5 bases). CDR1 and CDR2 (germline): LGHNA, YNFKEQ. The V gene lost 0 bases and the J gene lost 4 bases, with 13 bases spanning the gap. The length of the CDR3 is 15 residues. The CDR3 nucleotides read TGTGCCAGCAGCCAAGATCACGGGATAGCATACGAGCAGTACTTC. It codes for CASSQDHGIAYEQYF.

This chain uses TRBV6-5 with TRBJ2-1, with D unclear. V lost 5 bases, J lost 8 bases, and 13 bases lay in between. CDR1 is MNHEY, CDR2 SVGAGI, per germline. The CDR3 has 13 amino acids. This CDR3 is CASSTAEWDEQFF. CDR3 bases: TGTGCCAGCAGTACGGCGGAATGGGATGAGCAGTTCTTC.

The rearrangement uses TRBV7-6 and TRBJ1-6; 10 bases fit TRBD1. With 1 base clipped from V and 9 bases from J, the junction kept 6 bases outside the gene matches. CDR3 length: 16 amino acids. CDR1 is SGHVS, CDR2 FNYEAQ, per germline. Here the CDR3 DNA reads TGTGCCAGCAGCTTAGGGACAGGGGGAACAGGTTCACCCCTCCACTTT. Encoded protein: CASSLGTGGTGSPLHF.

Details on this clone: This sample includes further DNA sequences coding for the same CDR3. The V gene is TRBV4-1, the J gene TRBJ2-7; D remains ambiguous. The CDR3 has 14 residues. Germline V gene data show CDR1 as MGHRA and CDR2 as YSYEKL. V shed 0 bases and J shed 7 bases, with 13 bases lying between them. The CDR3 loop reads CASSQDLGRNEQYF. Here the CDR3 DNA reads TGCGCCAGCAGCCAAGATTTAGGTCGGAATGAGCAGTACTTC.

In this sample, this clone turned up a few times. The chain uses TRBV29-1 and TRBJ2-7; TRBD1 agrees at 7 bases. With V trimmed by 7 bases and J by 4 bases, 7 bases remained unmatched. The CDR3 sequence is 12 residues long. Germline values: CDR1 SQVTM, CDR2 ANQGSEA. This chain's CDR3 is CSARDRDYEQYF. Written as DNA, the CDR3 is TGCAGCGCCCGGGACAGAGATTACGAGCAGTACTTC.

The chain couples TRBV29-1 to TRBJ2-7, with D possibly being TRBD2 (6 bases). CDR1 is SQVTM, CDR2 ANQGSEA, per germline. The CDR3 has 15 amino acids. The germline V and J ends were trimmed by 0 bases and 3 bases, with 15 bases remaining between them. CDR3 sequence reads: CSVEDGRGMNYEQYF. The CDR3 DNA follows: TGCAGCGTTGAAGATGGACGGGGGATGAACTACGAGCAGTACTTC.